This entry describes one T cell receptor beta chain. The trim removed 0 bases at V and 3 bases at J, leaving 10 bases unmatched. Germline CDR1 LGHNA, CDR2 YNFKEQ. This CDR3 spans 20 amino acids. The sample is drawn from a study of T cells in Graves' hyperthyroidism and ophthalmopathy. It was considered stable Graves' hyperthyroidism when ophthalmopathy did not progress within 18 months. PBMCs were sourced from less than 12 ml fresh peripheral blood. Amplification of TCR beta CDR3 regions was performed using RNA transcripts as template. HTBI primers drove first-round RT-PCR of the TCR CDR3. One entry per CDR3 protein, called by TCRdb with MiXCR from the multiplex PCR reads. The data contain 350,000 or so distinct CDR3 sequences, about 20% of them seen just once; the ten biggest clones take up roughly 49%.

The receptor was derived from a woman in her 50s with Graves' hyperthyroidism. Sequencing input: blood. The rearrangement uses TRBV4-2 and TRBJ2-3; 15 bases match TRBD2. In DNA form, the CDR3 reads TGTGCCAGCAGCCAAGATCGGAGGGGACTAGCGGGAGGAGATACAGATACGCAGTATTTT. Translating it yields CASSQDRRGLAGGDTDTQYF.